This T cell receptor beta chain was identified in a study of monozygotic twins with inflammatory bowel disease. A remark on this clonotype: Its antigen is not identified.

Overall study findings and caveats: By inverse Simpson index, TCRbeta diversity was lower in IBD patients than in healthy co-twins. T cell subtypes that differed could not be told apart.

The germline V gene has CDR1 SGHVS and CDR2 FQNEAQ. This CDR3 region has 16 residues. TCRdb re-called the 5' RACE reads and shows each CDR3 protein once, DNA omitted. This listing includes fewer than 150,000 distinct CDR3 sequences. This clonotype originated in a human donor with ulcerative colitis or Crohn's disease, or a healthy co-twin of an affected twin (not recorded which). Sequencing input: blood. J is TRBJ1-3 and V is TRBV7-8. CDR3 sequence: CASSEKTTGPGNTIYF. The whole variable domain, remainder taken from reference TRBV7-8 and TRBJ1-3, is GAGVSQSPRYKVAKRGQDVALRCDPISGHVSLFWYQQALGQGPEFLTYFQNEAQLDKSGLPSDRFFAERPEGSVSTLKIQRTQQEDSAVYLCASSEKTTGPGNTIYFGEGSWLTVV.